These T cell receptor beta chains were read from a single sample in a study of T cell responses to AZD1222 COVID-19 vaccine. Generated by immunoSEQ multiplex PCR, the TCRdb table keeps only in-frame clones and is missing some. The repertoire has roughly 70,000 clones, over 75% of them found once; the top ten carry roughly a sixth. The specimen was peripheral blood, collected on day 0 of AZD1222 vaccination. Receptor source: an adult in good health. The CDR3 runs from the conserved cysteine through the conserved F or W. The D gene is left open where the match is weak. Not all rows give a size; the values are once, few, many and, for expanded clones, a class.

>TRBD1|-|TRBJ2-7|TRBV4-2
TGTGCCAGCAGCCAACACACGACAGGGGGCGAGCAGTACTTC
CASSQHTTGGEQYF
>-|-|TRBJ1-5|TRBV28
TGTGCCAGCAGCCCCCCCAGGGGCCGGAGCAATCAGCCCCAGCATTTT
CASSPPRGRSNQPQHF
>-|-|TRBJ1-4|TRBV4-3
TGCGCCAGCAGCCAAGTCCCTCCTTCCGGGGGGAATGAAAAACTGTTTTTT
CASSQVPPSGGNEKLFF
>-|-|TRBJ2-3|TRBV28
TGTGCCAGCAGTCACGGACTCCCAGATACGCAGTATTTT
CASSHGLPDTQYF
>TRBD2|few|TRBJ2-1|TRBV30
TGTGCCTGGAGTAGGGGCCGGGAGGGGAATGAGCAGTTCTTC
CAWSRGREGNEQFF
>-|-|TRBJ1-5|TRBV6-4
-
CANSYLCRGNLNQPQHF
>-|-|TRBJ1-4|TRBV2
TGTGCCAGCAGAGCTACAGCTAATGAAAAACTGTTTTTT
CASRATANEKLFF
>-|-|TRBJ2-7|TRBV5-8
TGTGCCAGCAGGATCGAACAGGGTTACGAGCAGTACTTC
CASRIEQGYEQYF
>-|once|TRBJ1-1|TRBV29-1
TGCAGCGCCCGCACCGGGGCGAACACTGAAGCTTTCTTT
CSARTGANTEAFF
>TRBD1|-|TRBJ2-6|TRBV7-3
TGTGCCAGCAGCTCCACAGGGGCAGGGGCCAACGTCCTGACTTTC
CASSSTGAGANVLTF
>-|-|TRBJ1-1|TRBV4-1
TGCGCCAGCAGCCAAGAACCCCGCACTGAAGCTTTCTTT
CASSQEPRTEAFF
>TRBD1|-|TRBJ1-2|TRBV12-3/TRBV12-4
TGTGCCAGCAGTTTAAGACAGGGCTATGGCTACACCTTC
CASSLRQGYGYTF
>-|once|TRBJ2-7|TRBV10-3
TGTGCCATCAGTGATCCCTACGAGCAGTACTTC
CAISDPYEQYF
>TRBD2|-|TRBJ2-2|TRBV27
TGTGCCAGCAGTCCGTGGACTAGCGGTAACACCGGGGAGCTGTTTTTT
CASSPWTSGNTGELFF
>-|-|TRBJ2-1|TRBV15
TGTGCCACCGTCGGAACAGGGCGAAATGAGCAGTTCTTC
CATVGTGRNEQFF
>-|once|TRBJ1-6|TRBV7-3
TGTGCCAGCAGCTTACTTCAGGTCGAGCCGGGACTAGATTATAATTCACCCCTCCACTTT
CASSLLQVEPGLDYNSPLHF
>-|-|TRBJ1-1|TRBV25-1
TGTGCCAGCAGGATGGTGTCCTACAGTGAAGCTTTCTTT
CASRMVSYSEAFF
>-|-|TRBJ1-1|TRBV9
TGTGCCAGCAGCGTGGACCGTGGGGGGAACACTGAAGCTTTCTTT
CASSVDRGGNTEAFF
>-|-|TRBJ2-5|TRBV30
TGTGCCTGGAGTGTACTATCGGGACGGCAAGAGACCCAGTACTTC
CAWSVLSGRQETQYF
>-|-|TRBJ1-6|TRBV7-2
TGTGCCAGCAGCTTGACAGGCCAAAATTCACCCCTCCACTTT
CASSLTGQNSPLHF
>TRBD1|once|TRBJ2-1|TRBV2
TGTGCCAGCAGTGGAATGGGACAGGGTTTTAATGAGCAGTTCTTC
CASSGMGQGFNEQFF
>-|-|TRBJ1-5|TRBV6-2/TRBV6-3
TGTGCCAGCAGTTACGACAGAAAGAATAGCAATCAGCCCCAGCATTTT
CASSYDRKNSNQPQHF
>-|-|TRBJ1-2|TRBV28
TGTGCCAGCAAGTTAGCTAACTATGGCTACACCTTC
CASKLANYGYTF
>-|-|TRBJ1-1|TRBV9
TGTGCCAGCAGCCGGTCGGGGGGCGGGTACACTGAAGCTTTCTTT
CASSRSGGGYTEAFF
>TRBD1|-|TRBJ2-7|TRBV9
TGTGCCAGCAGCGGAACAGGGGGCGCCTACGAGCAGTACTTC
CASSGTGGAYEQYF
>-|-|TRBJ2-5|TRBV7-2
TGTGCCAGCAGCGCCCTCACGGGATTCCAAGAGACCCAGTACTTC
CASSALTGFQETQYF
>-|-|TRBJ2-1|TRBV27
TGTGCCAGCAGTTTAAGGGAGGGGGGGCTGAATGAGCAGTTCTTC
CASSLREGGLNEQFF
>TRBD1|-|TRBJ1-1|TRBV7-2
TGTGCCAGCAGCTCGGGACAGGGGAACACTGAAGCTTTCTTT
CASSSGQGNTEAFF
>TRBD1|-|TRBJ2-5|TRBV29-1
TGCAGCGTTGAAGAGGGACAGGGGGGAGGATATGGGACCCAGTACTTC
CSVEEGQGGGYGTQYF
>-|-|TRBJ2-7|TRBV7-2
TGTGCCAGCAGTCTAGGCCTAAATGGGGTCTACGAGCAGTACTTC
CASSLGLNGVYEQYF
>-|once|TRBJ1-6|TRBV3-1/TRBV3-2
TGTGCCAGCAGCCACGCAAGGACCCTCCACTTT
CASSHARTLHF
>TRBD1|once|TRBJ2-2|TRBV7-8
TGTGCCAGCAGCTTAGAGGGCCGCATCCGGGACAGTCTCCCTCGGCTGATGATTTTT
CASSLEGRIRDSLPRLMIF
>-|-|TRBJ1-1|TRBV3-1/TRBV3-2
TGTGCCAGCAGCCAACCGGGACGCCGGAACACTGAAGCTTTCTTT
CASSQPGRRNTEAFF
>-|-|TRBJ1-3|TRBV4-1
TGCGCCAGCAGCGGGAGGGGACTTGGGAACACCATATATTTT
CASSGRGLGNTIYF
>-|-|TRBJ2-7|TRBV5-1
TGCGCCAGCAGCTTGAGGGAATCCTACGAGCAGTACTTC
CASSLRESYEQYF
>-|-|TRBJ1-6|TRBV7-8
TGTGCCAGCAGCTTAGCGTTGGGTTCACCCCTCCACTTT
CASSLALGSPLHF
>TRBD1|-|TRBJ1-2|TRBV24-1
TGTGCCACCTCGACCGGGACAGACTATGGCTACACCTTC
CATSTGTDYGYTF
>TRBD1|-|TRBJ1-6|TRBV13
TGTGCCAGCAGCCCACAGGGGGCGGTTTCACCCCTCCACTTT
CASSPQGAVSPLHF
>-|-|TRBJ2-1|TRBV10-3
TGTGCCATCAGTGAGTCTGGTCAGGGAACCCTCAATGAGCAGTTCTTC
CAISESGQGTLNEQFF
>-|medium-sized|TRBJ1-5|TRBV2
TGTGCCAGCACGAACGGCCTCGTCGAGCCCCAGCATTTT
CASTNGLVEPQHF
>-|-|TRBJ2-6|TRBV6-5
TGTGCCAGCAGTTACTCGATGGGGTCTGGGGCCAACGTCCTGACTTTC
CASSYSMGSGANVLTF
>-|few|TRBJ2-7|TRBV28
TGTGCCAGCAGGCCATCAGGGGTTGGTTACGAGCAGTACTTC
CASRPSGVGYEQYF
>-|-|TRBJ1-6|TRBV12-3/TRBV12-4
TGTGCCAGCAGTACAGGTATCGGTTCACCCCTCCACTTT
CASSTGIGSPLHF
>TRBD1|-|TRBJ2-7|TRBV11-3
TGTGCCAGCAGCTTAGACCCAGGGGGCTCCTACGAGCAGTACTTC
CASSLDPGGSYEQYF
>-|-|TRBJ1-2|TRBV3-1/TRBV3-2
TGTGCCAGCAGCCAAGGGGACCTTCCTCGGGGCTACACCTTC
CASSQGDLPRGYTF
>TRBD1|-|TRBJ2-7|TRBV11-3
TGTGCCAGCAGCTTCCCCGGGACAGGGGTCTACGAGCAGTACTTC
CASSFPGTGVYEQYF
>TRBD2|-|TRBJ2-4|TRBV27
TGTGCCAGCAGTTTACTCAGGGTGAAAGCGGGAGCCCGCGTGGGAAACATTCAGTACTTC
CASSLLRVKAGARVGNIQYF
>-|-|TRBJ2-2|TRBV9
TGTGCCAGCAGCGTAGATCGAGGACAGAGTACCGGGGAGCTGTTTTTT
CASSVDRGQSTGELFF
>-|-|TRBJ1-5|TRBV10-1
TGCGCCAGCAGTACCAACCAGCATTTT
CASSTNQHF
>TRBD2|-|TRBJ2-2|TRBV6-5
TGTGCCAGCAGTCCCCTAGCGGCGGACACCGGGGAGCTGTTTTTT
CASSPLAADTGELFF
>TRBD2|few|TRBJ2-7|TRBV13
TGTGCCAGCAGCGGAGTATCGACTAGCGGGGGCACCTACGAGCAGTACTTC
CASSGVSTSGGTYEQYF
>-|-|TRBJ1-3|TRBV10-3
TGTGCCATCAGTCCAGTTAGCTCTGGAAACACCATATATTTT
CAISPVSSGNTIYF
>-|-|TRBJ1-3|TRBV19
TGTGCCAGTAGTATAGATCGTCAGCCTTTCTCTGGAAACACCATATATTTT
CASSIDRQPFSGNTIYF
>TRBD1|-|TRBJ1-2|TRBV6-5
TGTGCCAGCAGTTACAAGGGGACAGGGGGGTATGGCTACACCTTC
CASSYKGTGGYGYTF